The T cell receptor beta chain under discussion was sequenced for a study of neurological immune-mediated disorders. Germline V lookup: CDR1 SGDLS, CDR2 YYNGEE. This CDR3 contains 14 residues. The cDNA was synthesized by means of template-switch 5'RACE, which was carried out with 10-nucleotide random UMIs. Each CDR3 protein is one row after TCRdb ran MiXCR on the 5' RACE reads. The data contain over 45,000 distinct CDR3 sequences, about 3.7% of them seen just once; the ten biggest clones take up around 5.6%. This clonotype was recorded a few times. Its target is unknown. Being one base from a much bigger clone, this may be a read error. Findings and caveats of the study: HTLV-1-associated myelopathy displayed the greatest TCR clonal expansion, and multiple sclerosis exhibited the smallest, lower than that of healthy controls.

The starting material, 2 million PBMCs stored at -80 C, gave rise to the unsorted libraries. V is TRBV9 and J is TRBJ2-6; tentatively, D is TRBD1 (5 bases). The sequence came from a man aged 35-49 years with multiple sclerosis. Material for sequencing was PBMCs. The CDR3 sequence: CASSVAAGAKVLTF. The CDR3 nucleotides are TGTGCCAGCAGCGTAGCTGCTGGGGCCAAAGTCCTGACTTTC.